This entry lists 18 T cell receptor beta chains sequenced from one sample in a study of T-cell memory formation after mild COVID-19 (dated by TCRdb to the early 2020s). Library creation used 5' RACE. Sequencer: Illumina NovaSeq 6000. TCRdb reprocessed the public reads (quality trimming at Q25 with fastp, clone calling with MiXCR) and kept in-frame beta chains. All rows with the same CDR3 protein become a single entry with the most common DNA and genes. This sample comprises roughly 190,000 distinct CDR3 sequences, around 26% of them detected only once. Of the sample, more than 9.5% is held by the ten largest clones. Input material: PBMCs or a T cell subset sorted from them (not recorded which). The receptors originated from an adult woman who had mild COVID-19 (a few samples of this study predate the infection). The sample titles of this study are shuffled in the database, so cell type and time point are left out; the donor was told from shared clones.

This clonotype was counted only a few times. The rearrangement uses TRBV7-2 and TRBJ2-7; 9 bases fit TRBD2. V was clipped by 7 bases and J by 5 bases; unmatched bases: 9. Germline V lookup: CDR1 SGHTA, CDR2 FQGNSA. This CDR3 contains 14 residues. Here the CDR3 reads CASTRREGIHEQYF. The CDR3, as DNA: TGTGCCAGCACGCGGCGGGAGGGCATCCACGAGCAGTACTTC.

V and J are TRBV20-1 and TRBJ1-5; 8 bases are a match to TRBD1. There are 14 residues in the CDR3. Trimming cost V 3 bases and J 2 bases; bases outside gene matches: 3. Germline lookup yields CDR1 DFQATT and CDR2 SNEGSKA (reference sequence). CDR3 bases: TGCAGTGCTAGGGTACAGGGGGGCAATCAGCCCCAGCATTTT. Residues: CSARVQGGNQPQHF.

This clonotype was recorded many times. V usage is TRBV20-1 and J usage is TRBJ2-2; D gene unclear. The V end lost 6 bases, the J end lost 3 bases, and 11 bases lay between the germline ends. Germline lookup yields CDR1 DFQATT and CDR2 SNEGSKA (reference sequence). CDR3 size: 13 residues. CDR3 sequence (DNA): TGCAGTGCCCAGCCGGACCACACCGGGGAGCTGTTTTTT. Protein product: CSAQPDHTGELFF.

Of note for this clonotype: A single base separates this from a much larger clone, so it may be a read error. The gene calls are TRBV10-2 and TRBJ1-6; 9 positions match TRBD1. This CDR3 is built from 15 residues. The germline V gene has CDR1 WSHSY and CDR2 SAAADI. CDR3: CASSDNRDRDSHLHF. CDR3 bases: TGCGCCAGCAGTGACAACCGGGACAGGGATTCACACCTCCACTTT.

This chain uses TRBV11-2 with TRBJ2-6; D is unresolved. Germline values: CDR1 SGHAT, CDR2 FQNNGV. The CDR3 has 15 residues. V lost 7 bases and J lost 0, with 10 bases in between. The CDR3 DNA reads TGTGCCAGCATGCAGATGACCTCTGGGGCCAACGTCCTGACTTTC. This gives the protein CASMQMTSGANVLTF.

The gene calls are TRBV5-6 and TRBJ2-7, with TRBD2 matching 7 bases. With V trimmed by 2 bases and J by 3 bases, 8 bases remained unmatched. This CDR3 has 15 amino acids. Germline CDR1 is SGHDT and CDR2 is YYEEEE. The CDR3 loop reads CASSFGLGSFYEQYF. CDR3 DNA sequence: TGTGCCAGCAGCTTTGGACTAGGCTCCTTCTACGAGCAGTACTTC.

The V call is TRBV24-1, the J call TRBJ2-3; 8 bases agree with TRBD2. Trimming cost V 1 base and J 0 bases; bases outside gene matches: 2. Germline loops: CDR1 KGHDR, CDR2 SFDVKD. The CDR3 has 16 amino acids. The chain's CDR3 is CATSDFTSGSTDTQYF. CDR3 sequence (DNA): TGTGCCACCAGTGATTTCACTAGCGGTAGCACAGATACGCAGTATTTT.

This clonotype was found a few times. The chain carries TRBV12-3 or TRBV12-4 and TRBJ2-5, with unresolved D. The CDR3 spans 12 residues. V lost 6 bases, J lost 2 bases, and 7 bases lay in between. The CDR3 loop reads CASRKSQETQYF. The CDR3 coding sequence is TGTGCCAGCAGAAAATCACAAGAGACCCAGTACTTC.

This rearrangement joins TRBV30 to TRBJ1-2; 8 positions agree with TRBD1. Germline CDR1 reads GTSNPN; CDR2 reads SVGIG (reference sequence). The CDR3 has 11 residues. The junction had 2 bases not matched to a gene; V was cut back by 4 bases and J by 7 bases. The CDR3 loop is CAWTGGGGYTF. The CDR3 nucleotides read TGTGCCTGGACAGGGGGCGGTGGCTACACCTTC.

This chain links TRBV24-1 with TRBJ2-3, with 9 bases matching TRBD2. In germline, CDR1 is KGHDR, CDR2 SFDVKD. The CDR3 has 16 amino acids. The junction had 11 bases not matched to a gene; V was cut back by 6 bases and J by 5 bases. The CDR3 bases are TGTGCCACCAGTAATACTCACGGGACTAGCCTAGATACGCAGTATTTT. This encodes CATSNTHGTSLDTQYF.

The J gene is TRBJ1-2, the V gene TRBV12-3 or TRBV12-4; no definite D call. Trimming stripped 7 bases from V and 7 bases from J, with 16 bases between. CDR3 length: 13 residues. The CDR3 DNA follows: TGTGCCAGCAACCTCGACGCGGTGGGTGGCTACACCTTC. Translating gives CASNLDAVGGYTF.

This clonotype was observed a few times. As DNA, the CDR3 is TGCAGTGCTAGAGTTCCGGGGAACTCGGAGACCCAGTACTTC. Amino acid sequence: CSARVPGNSETQYF. V usage is TRBV20-1 and J usage is TRBJ2-5; D possibly corresponds to TRBD2 (5 bases). Germline V gene lookup returns CDR1 DFQATT and CDR2 SNEGSKA (reference sequence). V was trimmed by 1 base and J by 5 bases, leaving 14 bases between them. The CDR3 runs 14 residues.

This clonotype turned up a few times. CDR3 sequence reads: CASSPWVGGQPQHF. Here the CDR3 DNA reads TGCGCCAGCAGCCCGTGGGTAGGGGGTCAGCCCCAGCATTTT. The V and J genes are TRBV4-1 and TRBJ1-5; a weak D match, TRBD1 (6 bases). CDR3 length: 14 amino acids. Germline CDR1 MGHRA, CDR2 YSYEKL. Trimming pared 4 bases from V and 6 bases from J, leaving 13 bases between.

Only one count was recorded for this clonotype. J is TRBJ1-2 and V is TRBV11-1; 8 bases match TRBD1. V shed 5 bases, J shed 5 bases, and the junction held 7 bases outside the gene matches. Germline V CDR1 and CDR2: SGHAT, FQDESV (reference sequence). The CDR3 extends over 14 amino acids. The CDR3 DNA follows: TGTGCCAGCAGCCCGGACAGGGAGGGTTATGGCTACACCTTC. Its translation: CASSPDREGYGYTF.

This clonotype was counted a single time. The CDR3 here is CASSWGGSSYEQYF. CDR3 bases: TGTGCCAGCAGTTGGGGGGGTAGCTCCTACGAGCAGTACTTC. V gene TRBV12-3 or TRBV12-4 combines with J gene TRBJ2-7, with TRBD2 matching over 7 bases. The CDR3 is 14 residues long. The V and J ends lost 4 bases and 0 bases, in that order; junction bases with no gene match: 3.

This chain links TRBV20-1 with TRBJ2-3; 10 nucleotides agree with TRBD2. Germline V lookup: CDR1 DFQATT, CDR2 SNEGSKA (reference sequence). This CDR3 has 14 amino acids. Unmatched junction bases numbered 7, after V lost 5 bases and J lost 5 bases. The CDR3 coding sequence is TGCAGTGCTTCACTAGCGGGAATAAGAGATACGCAGTATTTT. As protein: CSASLAGIRDTQYF.

The CDR3 is CAWSMGQGATEQYF. CDR3 DNA: TGTGCCTGGAGTATGGGACAGGGGGCCACCGAGCAGTACTTC. The chain recombines TRBV30 with TRBJ2-7; 12 nucleotides line up with TRBD1. This CDR3 is built from 14 residues. The V and J ends lost 2 bases and 6 bases, in that order; junction bases with no gene match: 5. Germline-derived CDR1 and CDR2 are GTSNPN and SVGIG (reference sequence).

The chain recombines TRBV5-1 with TRBJ2-5; TRBD2 aligns across 9 bases. Germline V lookup: CDR1 SGHRS, CDR2 YFSETQ. The CDR3 has 16 residues. The ends lost 0 bases at V and 4 bases at J; junction bases unmatched: 7. CDR3 in amino acids: CASSLEGGRALETQYF. The CDR3 DNA follows: TGCGCCAGCAGCTTGGAGGGCGGGAGGGCCTTAGAGACCCAGTACTTC.